A selection of T cell receptor beta chains follows, all from one sample in a study of graft-versus-host responses after intestinal transplantation. No antigen has been identified for these receptors. TCRdb's copy holds only in-frame clones and misses some; the assay was immunoSEQ multiplex PCR. The sample includes about 28,000 clones, 70% to 85% of them seen just once. The input for sequencing was unstimulated CD8+ T cells sorted from spleen or lymph node cells, taken before intestinal transplant. These receptors came from a human donor who received an intestinal transplant. Both conserved end residues are part of each CDR3. A D gene is named only where the DNA matches it firmly. Clone size appears in some rows only: once, few, many, or a class for an expanded clone.

j_gene | abundance | len | d_gene | v_gene | CDR3aa | CDR3nt
TRBJ2-3 | NA | 12 | NA | TRBV5-1 | CARRRALDTQYF | TGCGCCAGACGCCGCGCCCTAGATACGCAGTATTTT
TRBJ2-5 | NA | 16 | TRBD2 | TRBV28 | CASSELAGEDGETQYF | TGTGCCAGCAGTGAACTAGCGGGGGAGGACGGAGAGACCCAGTACTTC
TRBJ2-7 | NA | 16 | TRBD2 | TRBV27 | CASSHLAGGPNYEQYF | TGTGCCAGCAGTCATTTAGCGGGAGGGCCGAACTACGAGCAGTACTTC
TRBJ2-7 | NA | 15 | TRBD1 | TRBV5-1 | CASSAWTGIGYEQYF | TGCGCCAGCAGCGCCTGGACAGGGATTGGCTACGAGCAGTACTTC
TRBJ1-3 | NA | 14 | TRBD1 | TRBV7-6 | CASSSGQGRDTIYF | TGTGCCAGCAGCTCTGGACAGGGGAGGGACACCATATATTTT
TRBJ2-3 | NA | 16 | NA | TRBV2 | CASSDERAGRTDTQYF | TGTGCCAGCAGTGACGAGCGGGCCGGCCGCACAGATACGCAGTATTTT
TRBJ1-1 | medium-sized | 14 | TRBD1 | TRBV28 | CASSPQGAYTEAFF | TGTGCCAGCAGCCCACAGGGGGCGTACACTGAAGCTTTCTTT
TRBJ2-1 | once | 18 | NA | TRBV28 | CASSLFPQGAGPYNEQFF | TGTGCCAGCAGTTTATTCCCCCAAGGGGCAGGCCCCTACAATGAGCAGTTCTTC
TRBJ2-3 | NA | 15 | TRBD2 | TRBV28 | CASSSVGTRSDTQYF | TGTGCCAGCAGTTCGGTCGGGACTAGGTCAGATACGCAGTATTTT
TRBJ2-3 | NA | 16 | TRBD2 | TRBV5-4 | CASSPQREGRTDTQYF | TGTGCCAGCAGCCCTCAGCGGGAGGGCCGCACAGATACGCAGTATTTT
TRBJ2-1 | NA | 12 | TRBD2 | TRBV5-6 | CASRAGGLEQFF | TGTGCCAGCAGGGCGGGAGGGCTCGAGCAGTTCTTC
TRBJ2-1 | NA | 12 | NA | TRBV19 | CASRMTGSEQFF | TGTGCCAGTAGGATGACAGGATCTGAGCAGTTCTTC
TRBJ2-3 | NA | 16 | TRBD2 | TRBV2 | CASSVGSGGVTDTQYF | TGTGCCAGCAGTGTGGGAAGCGGGGGGGTCACAGATACGCAGTATTTT
TRBJ1-2 | NA | 15 | NA | TRBV30 | CAWIGGGRVNYGYTF | TGTGCCTGGATCGGCGGGGGAAGGGTTAACTATGGCTACACCTTC
TRBJ2-1 | NA | 15 | NA | TRBV28 | CASSPEAAGYNEQFF | TGTGCCAGCAGCCCCGAAGCGGCGGGTTACAATGAGCAGTTCTTC
TRBJ1-3 | NA | 13 | NA | TRBV10-3 | CAISDYSGNTIYF | TGTGCCATCAGTGACTACTCTGGAAACACCATATATTTT
TRBJ1-3 | NA | 17 | TRBD1 | TRBV9 | CASSARPGTDSGNTIYF | TGTGCCAGCAGCGCTAGACCCGGGACAGACTCTGGAAACACCATATATTTT
TRBJ2-5 | NA | 14 | TRBD2 | TRBV28 | CASTRTSGQETQYF | TGTGCCAGCACCCGGACTAGCGGGCAAGAGACCCAGTACTTC
TRBJ2-7 | NA | 18 | TRBD2 | TRBV19 | CASSDDRGRGEGSYEQYF | TGTGCCAGTAGTGACGACCGGGGGAGGGGAGAAGGCTCCTACGAGCAGTACTTC
TRBJ2-7 | NA | 14 | TRBD1 | TRBV19 | CASGRTGVSYEQYF | TGTGCCAGTGGCAGGACAGGGGTCTCCTACGAGCAGTACTTC
TRBJ1-1 | NA | 14 | NA | TRBV9 | CASSVVRGGGEAFF | TGTGCCAGCAGCGTAGTCAGGGGCGGGGGGGAAGCTTTCTTT
TRBJ2-7 | NA | 15 | TRBD2 | TRBV7-8 | CASSSNAGAPYEQYF | TGTGCCAGCAGCTCGAATGCGGGAGCGCCTTACGAGCAGTACTTC
TRBJ1-2 | NA | 15 | TRBD1 | TRBV13 | CASSLGQGWTYGYTF | TGTGCCAGCAGCTTAGGACAGGGGTGGACCTATGGCTACACCTTC
TRBJ2-5 | NA | 17 | TRBD2 | TRBV7-8 | CASSPRGLAGAGETQYF | TGTGCCAGCAGCCCGAGGGGGCTAGCGGGGGCCGGGGAGACCCAGTACTTC
TRBJ2-7 | NA | 16 | TRBD2 | TRBV4-2 | CASSQDGGRGPYEQYF | TGTGCCAGCAGCCAAGACGGCGGGAGGGGGCCCTACGAGCAGTACTTC
TRBJ2-7 | NA | 13 | NA | TRBV18 | CASSPQGSYEQYF | TGTGCCAGCTCACCCCAGGGTTCCTACGAGCAGTACTTC
TRBJ2-3 | NA | 18 | NA | TRBV7-8 | CASSLVSGGFRSTDTQYF | TGTGCCAGCAGCTTAGTGTCAGGGGGGTTCCGCTCCACAGATACGCAGTATTTT
TRBJ2-1 | NA | 12 | NA | TRBV7-6 | CASSQNYNEQFF | TGTGCCAGCAGTCAAAATTACAATGAGCAGTTCTTC
TRBJ1-2 | NA | 14 | NA | TRBV6-5 | CASRNKGSYYGYTF | TGTGCCAGCAGAAACAAAGGGAGTTACTATGGCTACACCTTC
TRBJ2-1 | NA | 16 | TRBD1 | TRBV7-9 | CASSQRDRETYNEQFF | TGTGCCAGCAGCCAAAGGGACAGGGAAACTTACAATGAGCAGTTCTTC
TRBJ2-7 | few | 14 | TRBD1 | TRBV30 | CAWRGDREAHEQYF | TGTGCCTGGAGGGGGGACAGGGAAGCCCACGAGCAGTACTTC
TRBJ1-2 | NA | 14 | NA | TRBV27 | CASSLSSGYYGYTF | TGTGCCAGCAGTTTATCCTCAGGGTACTATGGCTACACCTTC
TRBJ2-7 | NA | 15 | TRBD1 | TRBV6-1 | CASSEAAGGNYEQYF | TGTGCCAGCAGTGAAGCGGCAGGGGGAAACTACGAGCAGTACTTC